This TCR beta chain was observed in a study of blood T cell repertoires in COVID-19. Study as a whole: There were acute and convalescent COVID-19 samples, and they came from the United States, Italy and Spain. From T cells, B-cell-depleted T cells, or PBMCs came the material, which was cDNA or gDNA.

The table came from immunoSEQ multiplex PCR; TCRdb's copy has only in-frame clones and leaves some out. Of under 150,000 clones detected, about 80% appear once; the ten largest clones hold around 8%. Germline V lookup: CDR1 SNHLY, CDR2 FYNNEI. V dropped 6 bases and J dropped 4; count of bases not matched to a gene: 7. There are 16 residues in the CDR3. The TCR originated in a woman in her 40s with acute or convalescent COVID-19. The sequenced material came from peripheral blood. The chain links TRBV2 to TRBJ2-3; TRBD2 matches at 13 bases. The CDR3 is CASRQRLAGGADTQYF. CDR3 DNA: TGTGCCAGCAGGCAACGACTAGCGGGGGGCGCAGATACGCAGTATTTT.